The T cell receptor (beta chain) under discussion was sequenced for a study of blood T cell repertoires in COVID-19. This CDR3 spans 15 amino acids. CDR1 and CDR2 (germline): SGHAT, FQNNGV. Trimming removed 5 bases from V and 0 bases from J, with 12 bases in between. The method was immunoSEQ multiplex PCR; TCRdb's version includes in-frame clones alone and lacks a portion of them. The sample has 99,000 or so clones; approximately 82% are singletons. This clonotype was obtained from a woman of 80 years or more with acute or convalescent COVID-19. The chain combines TRBV11-2 with TRBJ2-3; D might be TRBD1 (5 bases). Sample: peripheral blood. The chain's CDR3 is CASSNPRASTDTQYF. The DNA for the CDR3 is TGTGCCAGCAGCAATCCCAGGGCGAGCACAGATACGCAGTATTTT. Complete variable domain (other parts from reference TRBV11-2 and TRBJ2-3): EAGVAQSPRYKIIEKRQSVAFWCNPISGHATLYWYQQILGQGPKLLIQFQNNGVVDDSQLPKDRFSAERLKGVDSTLKIQPAKLEDSAVYLCASSNPRASTDTQYFGPGTRLTVL.